This TCR beta chain stems from a study of OX40 agonist ivuxolimab in advanced cancers. The count of this clone is one. Different DNA sequences within this sample yield the same CDR3. The germline gives CDR1 DFQATT, CDR2 SNEGSKA (reference sequence). V lost 1 base to trimming and J lost 4 bases, with 4 bases between them. The CDR3 runs to 11 residues. TCRdb keeps only in-frame clones here, not all; method: immunoSEQ multiplex PCR. The sample contains approximately 74,000 clones, 70% to 90% of which appear only once. The receptor was isolated from an adult with an advanced solid tumor such as melanoma, head and neck, liver or kidney cancer. Sample: CD4+ or CD8+ T cells sorted from blood, taken in a trial of the OX40 agonist ivuxolimab. This chain connects TRBV20-1 to TRBJ2-5; D remains unclear. CDR3 region: CSARVGETQYF. CDR3 in DNA: TGCAGTGCTAGAGTAGGAGAGACCCAGTACTTC.